The 28 T cell receptor beta chains in this list originate from one sample, sequenced in a study of blood T cell repertoires in COVID-19. Sequenced by immunoSEQ multiplex PCR; TCRdb stores in-frame clones only, minus some. The sample carries approximately 260,000 clones, under 90% recorded once. The sample was PBMCs or T cells enriched from blood (not recorded which). Every receptor here comes from a young man with acute COVID-19.

This clone occurred many times. The gene calls are TRBV3-1 (or the pseudogene TRBV3-2) and TRBJ2-2; TRBD2 matches 7 bases. CDR1 LGHDT and CDR2 YNNKEL come from the germline V gene (reference sequence). The CDR3 is made up of 13 amino acids. The ends lost 4 bases at V and 8 bases at J; junction bases unmatched: 4. As DNA, the CDR3 is TGTGCCAGCAGCCCCCCACTAGCGGGGGAGCTGTTTTTT. This gives the protein CASSPPLAGELFF.

The rearrangement links TRBV7-2 to TRBJ2-3; D might be TRBD2 (6 bases). Per germline, CDR1 SGHTA and CDR2 FQGNSA. The CDR3 spans 12 residues. V shed 2 bases and J shed 10 bases, with 10 bases lying between them. The CDR3 region is CASSLHGEAQYF. The CDR3 bases are TGTGCCAGCAGCTTACATGGGGAGGCGCAGTATTTT. The whole variable domain, remainder taken from reference TRBV7-2 and TRBJ2-3, is GAGVSQSPSNKVTEKGKDVELRCDPISGHTALYWYRQSLGQGLEFLIYFQGNSAPDKSGLPSDRFSAERTGGSVSTLTIQRTQQEDSAVYLCASSLHGEAQYFGPGTRLTVL.

The chain employs TRBV4-3 and TRBJ2-5; tentatively, D is TRBD2 (6 bases). Trimming pared 4 bases from V and 2 bases from J, leaving 11 bases between. Germline V gene sequence: CDR1 LGHNA, CDR2 YSLEER. This CDR3 has 14 residues. CDR3: CASSRTAGQETQYF. The CDR3 coding sequence is TGCGCCAGCAGCCGGACGGCGGGACAAGAGACCCAGTACTTC.

The J gene is TRBJ2-2, the V gene TRBV7-9; TRBD1 might be the D (5 bases). Germline CDR1 SEHNR, CDR2 FQNEAQ (reference sequence). V shed 10 bases and J shed 0 bases, with 18 bases lying between them. The CDR3 sequence is 16 residues long. CDR3 coding DNA: TGTGCCACCAAACAACCGGACAACACGAACACCGGGGAGCTGTTTTTT. Its translation is CATKQPDNTNTGELFF.

The chain joins TRBV5-1 to TRBJ2-6; 7 bases align to TRBD1. Germline assignment: CDR1 SGHRS and CDR2 YFSETQ. This CDR3 has 20 residues. J gave up 0 bases and V 3 bases, and 15 bases lay outside the gene matches. The DNA for the CDR3 is TGCGCCAGCAGCTGGCGGAACCTTGGGACAGAACCCTCTGGGGCCAACGTCCTGACTTTC. Its translation is CASSWRNLGTEPSGANVLTF.

Points on this clone: The junction and the germline gene differ at one end; a read error may be behind it. This rearrangement joins TRBV5-1 to TRBJ1-2, with 9 bases matching TRBD1. The CDR3 extends over 14 amino acids. CDR1 and CDR2 from the germline V gene are SGHRS and YFSETQ. The chain's CDR3 is CASSSVQGADGYTF. The CDR3 DNA follows: TGTGCCAGCAGCTCGGTACAGGGGGCGGATGGCTACACCTTC.

This clone was observed a single time. The V and J genes are TRBV10-2 and TRBJ1-1; no definite D call. The CDR3 is 13 residues long. Germline V gene data show CDR1 as WSHSY and CDR2 as SAAADI. V was cut by 8 bases and J by 1 base, with 11 bases left in between. CDR3 in DNA: TGCGCCAGCCAAATAGTGCCGAACACTGAAGCTTTCTTT. This sequence encodes CASQIVPNTEAFF.

The chain links TRBV5-1 to TRBJ1-1; weak D call: TRBD1 (5 bases). This CDR3 region has 14 residues. CDR1 SGHRS and CDR2 YFSETQ come from the germline V gene. Trimming removed 4 bases from V and 1 base from J, with 11 bases in between. The CDR3: CASSVDTGNTEAFF. CDR3 nucleotide sequence: TGCGCCAGCAGCGTAGACACAGGGAACACTGAAGCTTTCTTT. Full variable domain (outside the CDR3, taken from reference TRBV5-1 and TRBJ1-1): KAGVTQTPRYLIKTRGQQVTLSCSPISGHRSVSWYQQTPGQGLQFLFEYFSETQRNKGNFPGRFSGRQFSNSRSEMNVSTLELGDSALYLCASSVDTGNTEAFFGQGTRLTVV.

The J gene is TRBJ2-5, the V gene TRBV2; D is perhaps TRBD1 (6 bases). Germline V gene lookup returns CDR1 SNHLY and CDR2 FYNNEI. This CDR3 is built from 16 residues. With 7 bases removed from V and 4 bases from J, the gap between germline ends came to 22 bases. In DNA form, the CDR3 reads TGTGCCAGCAAATTCAGCCGTGGACAAGGGGGAGAGACCCAGTACTTC. Translated, it gives CASKFSRGQGGETQYF.

The chain is built from TRBV7-8 and TRBJ1-2; D is unresolved. V lost 3 bases and J 6 bases, leaving 14 bases between the germline ends. CDR3 length equals 14 residues. Germline V CDR1 and CDR2: SGHVS, FQNEAQ. CDR3 sequence reads: CASSLSRDFNGYTF. Written as DNA, the CDR3 is TGTGCCAGCAGCTTGTCTCGGGATTTCAATGGCTACACCTTC.

This chain connects TRBV27 to TRBJ1-5, with D tentatively TRBD1 (6 bases). Trimming stripped 5 bases from V and 3 bases from J, with 11 bases between. The germline V gene encodes CDR1 MNHEY and CDR2 SMNVEV (reference sequence). CDR3 length: 14 residues. DNA for the CDR3: TGTGCCAGCAGTGGCAGGGGTTACAATCAGCCCCAGCATTTT. Its protein product is CASSGRGYNQPQHF.

The CDR3 protein is CASSQRRQMDAGELFF. DNA of the CDR3: TGTGCCAGCAGCCAGCGTCGACAGATGGACGCCGGGGAGCTGTTTTTT. V usage is TRBV3-1 (or the pseudogene TRBV3-2) and J usage is TRBJ2-2, with TRBD1 as a possible D gene (5 bases). The V and J ends lost 3 bases and 6 bases respectively, with 17 bases between them. The CDR3 covers 16 residues. Germline CDR1 LGHDT, CDR2 YNNKEL (reference sequence).

In nucleotides, the CDR3 is TGTGCCAGCAGTGCCCGGACAGCATATAGCAATCAGCCCCAGCATTTT. Its protein product is CASSARTAYSNQPQHF. This rearrangement joins TRBV6-1 to TRBJ1-5; TRBD1 might be the D (6 bases). The CDR3 runs 16 residues. V was shortened by 4 bases and J by 0 bases, with 13 bases between the two germline ends. Looked up from germline, CDR1 is MNHNS and CDR2 is SASEGT.

This clone was recorded once. J is TRBJ1-6 and V is TRBV2, with D unresolved. Per the germline V gene, CDR1 is SNHLY and CDR2 is FYNNEI. This CDR3 spans 15 amino acids. Trimming removed 7 bases at V and 7 bases at J, with 17 bases between. This chain's CDR3 is CASKQTGNGNSPLHF. CDR3 nucleotides: TGTGCCAGCAAACAAACCGGGAATGGGAATTCACCCCTCCACTTT.

This sequence joins TRBV28 and TRBJ1-1, with D unclear. Trimming cost V 4 bases and J 4 bases, with 4 bases left between them. Germline lookup yields CDR1 MDHEN and CDR2 SYDVKM. CDR3 size: 11 residues. Here the CDR3 reads CASSSITEAFF. CDR3 nucleotide sequence: TGTGCCAGCAGTTCAATCACTGAAGCTTTCTTT.

CDR3 protein: CASSRGDRRNNQPQHF. CDR3 DNA sequence: TGTGCCAGCAGCCGTGGGGACAGGAGAAACAATCAGCCCCAGCATTTT. This rearrangement joins TRBV3-1 (or the pseudogene TRBV3-2) to TRBJ1-5; 8 bases agree with TRBD1. The germline V gene has CDR1 LGHDT and CDR2 YNNKEL (reference sequence). The V and J ends lost 4 bases and 3 bases, in that order; junction bases with no gene match: 8. The CDR3 is made up of 16 amino acids.

There are a few counts of this clone. The rearrangement joins TRBV12-5 to TRBJ1-1; 7 nucleotides match TRBD1. CDR1 is LGHNT and CDR2 is FRNRAP in the germline V gene. The CDR3 length is 12 residues. The V gene end was trimmed by 1 base and the J gene end by 12 bases; junction bases not matched to a gene: 5. CDR3 protein: CASGLDRGRSFF. Written as DNA, the CDR3 is TGTGCTAGTGGTTTGGACAGGGGTCGGTCTTTCTTT. Combining the CDR3 with reference TRBV12-5 and TRBJ1-1 gives the whole variable domain DARVTQTPRHKVTEMGQEVTMRCQPILGHNTVFWYRQTMMQGLELLAYFRNRAPLDDSGMPKDRFSAEMPDATLATLKIQPSEPRDSAVYFCASGLDRGRSFFGQGTRLTVV.

The sample holds a few counts of this clone. The rearrangement joins TRBV14 to TRBJ1-2; unclear D gene. Germline CDR1 SGHDN, CDR2 FVKESK. This CDR3 is built from 14 residues. Trimming cost V 0 bases and J 7 bases, with 12 bases left between them. The CDR3 DNA sequence: TGTGCCAGCAGCCAAGACATAAGCGTAGGTGGCTACACCTTC. Its protein product is CASSQDISVGGYTF.

This clone was observed a single time. The chain employs TRBV24-1 and TRBJ1-2; D gene uncertain. This CDR3 is 14 amino acids long. V was shortened by 5 bases and J by 7 bases, with 16 bases between the two germline ends. Germline assignment: CDR1 KGHDR and CDR2 SFDVKD. CDR3 loop: CATSALGSSGGYTF. The CDR3 DNA reads as TGTGCCACCAGTGCCCTTGGCTCCTCGGGTGGCTACACCTTC.

In the case of this clone: This specimen includes other DNA sequences encoding the same CDR3. V usage is TRBV11-3 and J usage is TRBJ1-5; D might be TRBD1 (5 bases). Germline V gene data show CDR1 as SGHNT and CDR2 as YENEEA. This CDR3 has 13 residues. Deletions cut 1 base from V and 5 bases from J, with 6 bases between. CDR3 sequence: CASSLGGDQPQHF. The CDR3 DNA reads as TGTGCCAGCAGCTTAGGGGGGGATCAGCCCCAGCATTTT.

The rearrangement links TRBV25-1 to TRBJ1-5; unclear D gene. Trimming pared 3 bases from V and 0 bases from J, leaving 9 bases between. There are 15 residues in the CDR3. Germline CDR1 is MGHDK and CDR2 is SYGVNS. The CDR3 loop reads CASSDRGYSNQPQHF. CDR3 sequence (DNA): TGTGCCAGCAGTGATCGGGGATATAGCAATCAGCCCCAGCATTTT. Looking up the rest from reference TRBV25-1 and TRBJ1-5 gives the full variable domain: EADIYQTPRYLVIGTGKKITLECSQTMGHDKMYWYQQDPGMELHLIHYSYGVNSTEKGDLSSESTVSRIRTEHFPLTLESARPSHTSQYLCASSDRGYSNQPQHFGDGTRLSIL.

The gene calls are TRBV5-6 and TRBJ1-5; D possibly corresponds to TRBD1 (5 bases). This CDR3 comprises 13 residues. V shed 3 bases and J shed 4 bases, with 8 bases lying between them. The germline CDR1 and CDR2 sequences are SGHDT and YYEEEE. CDR3 residues: CASSYDRNQPQHF. In DNA, the CDR3 is TGTGCCAGCAGCTACGACAGAAATCAGCCCCAGCATTTT.

This clone was observed a single time. The chain uses TRBV15 and TRBJ1-5; 7 nucleotides line up with TRBD1. The CDR3 runs to 16 residues. In germline, CDR1 is LNHNV, CDR2 YYDKDF (reference sequence). J was trimmed by 3 bases and V by 3 bases; bases with no gene match: 8. The CDR3 DNA is TGTGCCACCAGCAGTACCGGGACAGCGCTCAATCAGCCCCAGCATTTT. It yields the protein CATSSTGTALNQPQHF.

The chain carries TRBV28 and TRBJ2-1; 12 bases agree with TRBD2. Germline V CDR1 and CDR2: MDHEN, SYDVKM. Losses at the gene ends were 5 bases for V and 4 bases for J; bases not matched to a gene: 3. The CDR3 runs to 15 residues. DNA for the CDR3: TGTGCCAGCAGTCTCCTAGCGGGAGGGTACAATGAGCAGTTCTTC. Its translation is CASSLLAGGYNEQFF.

In nucleotides, the CDR3 is TGTGCCACCAGTGTCTCCGACAGGGGCGGAGATCAGCCCCAGCATTTT. The encoded protein is CATSVSDRGGDQPQHF. The chain carries TRBV24-1 and TRBJ1-5; TRBD1 agrees at 8 bases. The CDR3 contains 16 residues. Germline CDR1 and CDR2: KGHDR and SFDVKD. The J segment lost 5 bases and the V segment lost 5 bases, leaving 10 bases of the junction unmatched.

The chain combines TRBV7-9 with TRBJ1-4, with D unclear. V lost 4 bases to trimming and J lost 1 base, with 7 bases between them. Germline CDR1 is SEHNR and CDR2 is FQNEAQ (reference sequence). The CDR3 covers 14 residues. Here the CDR3 reads CASSSRKTNEKLFF. DNA of the CDR3: TGTGCCAGCAGCTCGAGAAAAACTAATGAAAAACTGTTTTTT.

The V and J genes are TRBV6-1 and TRBJ1-1; no reliable D call. V shed 1 base and J shed 1 base, with 13 bases lying between them. Germline V CDR1 and CDR2: MNHNS, SASEGT. This CDR3 has 16 amino acids. The CDR3 DNA sequence: TGTGCCAGCAGTGAAGAGGTGGCAGGAGGGAACACTGAAGCTTTCTTT. This translates into CASSEEVAGGNTEAFF.

DNA for the CDR3: TGTGCCAGCAGCACTCCAGGGAATAATAGAAACACCATATATTTT. Residues: CASSTPGNNRNTIYF. The chain is built from TRBV21-1 and TRBJ1-3; the D call TRBD1 from the table was never checked on the DNA. TRBV21-1 is classified as a pseudogene. CDR3 size: 15 residues.